This TCR beta chain was sequenced in a study of OX40 agonist ivuxolimab in advanced cancers. Overall study: The study gave patients intravenous ivuxolimab at 0.01 to 10 mg/kg every 2 weeks. Findings and caveats of the study: Relative to CD4+ cells, CD8+ T cells on average had more expanded clones. Among expanded peripheral T cells, antigen specificity went undetermined.

Profiling relied on immunoSEQ multiplex PCR, and the TCRdb table lists in-frame clones only, not all of them. Here the sample spans 100,000 to 120,000 clones, roughly 90% being singletons. Worth noting for this clone: Its matching antigen is unknown.

The CDR3 runs 13 residues. V lost 2 bases and J 5 bases, leaving 6 bases between the germline ends. Germline CDR1 MNHNY, CDR2 SVGAGI (reference sequence). This chain connects TRBV6-6 to TRBJ2-2, with no clear D. The source was CD4+ or CD8+ T cells sorted from blood, collected in a trial of the OX40 agonist ivuxolimab. The sequence was collected from an adult with an advanced solid tumor such as melanoma, head and neck, liver or kidney cancer. Here the CDR3 reads CASSYIGTGELFF. The CDR3 DNA reads as TGTGCCAGCAGTTACATTGGGACCGGGGAGCTGTTTTTT.